This T cell receptor beta chain originates from a study of T-cell reconstitution after alpha-beta-depleted transplantation in children. This clonotype was picked up many times. The antigen remains undetermined. Preparation of the TCRbeta library used unique molecular identifiers. TCRdb independently ran MiXCR on the PCR reads; one entry per CDR3 protein. This sample has about 300,000 distinct CDR3 sequences, with around 10% found just once. The V end lost 4 bases, the J end lost 8 bases, and 18 bases lay between the germline ends. The CDR3 runs to 16 residues. Germline-derived CDR1 and CDR2 are KGHSH and LQKENI. General observations from the study: Reportedly, only several hundred clones from non-depleted graft cells drove alpha-beta T-cell counts at about two months. In some patients, recipient T cells and intrathymic progenitors surviving conditioning explained high day-60 diversity.

This receptor was identified in a boy under two years old with acute myeloid leukemia, due to receive a stem cell transplant. The chain carries TRBV18 and TRBJ1-6; D may be TRBD1 (5 bases). The starting material was PBMCs, obtained before TCRalphabeta/CD19-depleted stem cell transplant. CDR3 in DNA: TGTGCCAGCTCACGTCAGGGTGACGGGGGGTATTCACCCCTCCACTTT. Its translation: CASSRQGDGGYSPLHF.